The clone carrying this T cell receptor (beta chain) was found a few times. This sample was taken from a study of neurological immune-mediated disorders. The cDNA came from 5'RACE with 10-nucleotide random UMIs. Using its own MiXCR run on the 5' RACE reads, TCRdb lists one record per CDR3 protein. The sample lists around 20,000 distinct CDR3 sequences, around a quarter occurring once. PBMCs stored at -80 C, numbering 2 million, were the origin of the unsorted libraries. V lost 2 bases and J lost 0, with 7 bases in between. The V gene's germline CDR1 is DFQATT and CDR2 SNEGSKA (reference sequence). This CDR3 has 14 amino acids.

The sequenced sample consisted of PBMCs. The rearrangement links TRBV20-1 to TRBJ2-2; D gene ambiguous. The sequence derives from a middle-aged man with HTLV-1-associated myelopathy (HAM/TSP). DNA of the CDR3: TGCAGTGCTAGACGGACCTCGAACACCGGGGAGCTGTTTTTT. The encoded protein is CSARRTSNTGELFF.